The clone carrying this T cell receptor (beta chain) was observed many times. Its antigen remains unknown. The entry originates in a study of metastatic and nonmetastatic thyroid tumors. Study-level background: Samples came from malignant and benign thyroid patients, and repertoires were compared across blood and tumor or nodule tissue.

TCRdb re-called the PCR reads via MiXCR. The table shows about 85,000 clones, with 8% to 9.5% occurring only once. There were no patients who had received any treatment before thyroid surgery. Points from the study as a whole: The reported finding was significantly higher TCR beta diversity in malignant thyroid tumors relative to benign nodules, in blood and tumor.

CDR3 length: 14 residues. The junction had 4 bases not matched to a gene; V was cut back by 3 bases and J by 7 bases. The germline V gene encodes CDR1 LGHNA and CDR2 YNFKEQ. The sequenced sample was blood. This chain uses TRBV4-2 with TRBJ2-1, with 9 bases aligning to TRBD1. The receptor comes from a female donor with papillary thyroid cancer or a benign thyroid nodule (not recorded which). Some clones in this sample may be carry-over from other donors' samples. CDR3 DNA: TGTGCCAGCAGCCATTCCGACAGGGGGAATGAGCAGTTCTTC. Translated: CASSHSDRGNEQFF.